Listed here are 27 T cell receptor beta chains from one sample, sequenced in a study of T-cell memory formation after mild COVID-19. TCRdb ran MiXCR on the 5' RACE reads and lists one entry per CDR3 protein. Among approximately 400,000 distinct CDR3 sequences listed, approximately 24% were seen once. The sample was PBMCs or a T cell subset sorted from them (not recorded which). These receptors came from an adult woman who had mild COVID-19 (a few samples of this study predate the infection). Cell type and time point are not known.

The chain links TRBV7-3 to TRBJ2-5; 8 bases are shared with TRBD2. The CDR3 consists of 16 residues. Trimming took 1 base from V and 4 from J; bases not matched to a gene: 8. Germline V gene sequence: CDR1 SGHTA, CDR2 FQGTGA. CDR3 nucleotide sequence: TGTGCCAGCAGCTTAAGTCCTAGCGGGTCTGGAGAGACCCAGTACTTC. Its protein is CASSLSPSGSGETQYF. The entire variable domain, with the rest obtained from reference TRBV7-3 and TRBJ2-5, is as follows: GAGVSQTPSNKVTEKGKYVELRCDPISGHTALYWYRQSLGQGPEFLIYFQGTGAADDSGLPNDRFFAVRPEGSVSTLKIQRTERGDSAVYLCASSLSPSGSGETQYFGPGTRLLVL.

As regards this clonotype: As the CDR3 is not closed by the conserved phenylalanine or tryptophan, this likely results from a read error. The chain uses TRBV11-3 and TRBJ2-4; a weak D match, TRBD1 (6 bases). V lost 1 base and J lost 0, with 19 bases in between. Germline values: CDR1 SGHNT, CDR2 YENEEA. The CDR3 consists of 19 residues. The CDR3 nucleotides read TGTGCCAGCAGCTTAGTTCCCCTAACAGGGATGGCAGCCAAAAACATTCAGTACTTA. As protein: CASSLVPLTGMAAKNIQYL.

V and J are TRBV6-2 or TRBV6-3 and TRBJ2-5; D is perhaps TRBD2 (5 bases). Germline V gives CDR1 MNHEY, CDR2 SVGEGT. V was shortened by 2 bases and J by 2 bases, with 9 bases between the two germline ends. The CDR3 loop spans 14 amino acids. CDR3 coding DNA: TGTGCCAGCAGTTACGCCGGGAATCAAGAGACCCAGTACTTC. This translates into CASSYAGNQETQYF.

V gene TRBV5-1 combines with J gene TRBJ2-5; D may be TRBD2 (6 bases). CDR1 is SGHRS, CDR2 YFSETQ, per germline. Trimming took 0 bases from V and 5 from J, leaving 11 bases between them. This CDR3 spans 14 amino acids. CDR3 in amino acids: CASSLDAGRETQYF. The CDR3 nucleotides are TGCGCCAGCAGCTTGGATGCGGGGCGGGAGACCCAGTACTTC.

CDR3 in DNA: TGTGCCAGCAGAGCTACCTCGGCAAGGTACAATGAGCAGTTCTTC. As protein: CASRATSARYNEQFF. This sequence joins TRBV2 and TRBJ2-1; no clear D. The CDR3 extends over 15 amino acids. In germline, CDR1 is SNHLY, CDR2 FYNNEI. Trimming stripped 6 bases from V and 4 bases from J, with 16 bases between. Full variable domain (outside the CDR3, taken from reference TRBV2 and TRBJ2-1): EPEVTQTPSHQVTQMGQEVILRCVPISNHLYFYWYRQILGQKVEFLVSFYNNEISEKSEIFDDQFSVERPDGSNFTLKIRSTKLEDSAMYFCASRATSARYNEQFFGPGTRLTVL.

The table lists this clonotype with a few counts. The chain couples TRBV18 to TRBJ2-4; 8 nucleotides agree with TRBD2. Germline V gene data show CDR1 as KGHSH and CDR2 as LQKENI. CDR3 length: 14 amino acids. The trim removed 3 bases at V and 6 bases at J, leaving 4 bases unmatched. The CDR3 is CASSPGTRGNIQYF. DNA of the CDR3: TGTGCCAGCTCACCGGGGACTAGGGGAAACATTCAGTACTTC.

The V call is TRBV9, the J call TRBJ1-1; the D gene is possibly TRBD1 (5 bases). The V gene lost 3 bases and the J gene lost 6 bases, with 18 bases spanning the gap. The CDR3 runs 15 residues. From germline, CDR1 is SGDLS and CDR2 YYNGEE. CDR3 amino acids: CASSAGGRQIAEAFF. CDR3 coding DNA: TGTGCCAGCAGCGCGGGGGGTCGACAGATCGCTGAAGCTTTCTTT.

This clonotype was seen a few times. The CDR3: CASSLGGQGRGYGYTF. Here the CDR3 DNA reads TGCGCCAGCAGCCTTGGCGGACAGGGAAGGGGCTATGGCTACACCTTC. The V gene is TRBV5-1, the J gene TRBJ1-2; 8 bases are shared with TRBD1. Germline loops: CDR1 SGHRS, CDR2 YFSETQ. The CDR3 consists of 16 residues. The junction had 12 bases not matched to a gene; V was cut back by 4 bases and J by 4 bases.

This clonotype was seen a few times. This chain connects TRBV5-4 to TRBJ1-2, with unresolved D. CDR3 size: 12 residues. The V and J ends lost 0 bases and 8 bases respectively, with 8 bases between them. Germline CDR1 SGHNT, CDR2 YYREEE (reference sequence). DNA for the CDR3: TGTGCCAGCAGCTTGGATATCCGAGGCTACACCTTC. As protein: CASSLDIRGYTF.

This clonotype was found a few times. The J gene is TRBJ1-2, the V gene TRBV29-1, with D uncertain. Trimming shortened V by 6 bases and J by 2 bases, and 16 bases separated the two germline ends. Per germline, CDR1 SQVTM and CDR2 ANQGSEA. The CDR3 consists of 14 residues. CDR3 region: CSVDEDGRNYGYTF. CDR3 sequence (DNA): TGCAGCGTGGATGAGGACGGGAGGAACTATGGCTACACCTTC.

This clonotype appeared many times. The chain combines TRBV10-3 with TRBJ2-5, with 7 positions matching TRBD1. CDR3 length: 16 residues. Losses at the gene ends were 1 base for V and 4 bases for J; bases not matched to a gene: 9. Germline V gene data show CDR1 as ENHRY and CDR2 as SYGVKD. The CDR3 DNA follows: TGTGCCATCAGTGAGTGGTCAGGGGGTGAGGGAGAGACCCAGTACTTC. Its protein product is CAISEWSGGEGETQYF.

The chain recombines TRBV7-2 with TRBJ1-5; D gene uncertain. This CDR3 contains 17 residues. Deletions cut 1 base from V and 0 bases from J, with 13 bases between. The germline CDR1 and CDR2 sequences are SGHTA and FQGNSA. CDR3 residues: CASSLDYGRYSNQPQHF. CDR3 DNA sequence: TGTGCCAGCAGCTTAGATTACGGCCGCTATAGCAATCAGCCCCAGCATTTT. The full variable domain, in which reference TRBV7-2 and TRBJ1-5 provide the parts outside the CDR3, is GAGVSQSPSNKVTEKGKDVELRCDPISGHTALYWYRQSLGQGLEFLIYFQGNSAPDKSGLPSDRFSAERTGGSVSTLTIQRTQQEDSAVYLCASSLDYGRYSNQPQHFGDGTRLSIL.

The chain employs TRBV11-2 and TRBJ1-1; TRBD1 matches 9 bases. CDR3 length: 17 amino acids. After removal of 5 bases from V and 2 bases from J, the junction contained 12 bases not matched to a gene. CDR1 is SGHAT and CDR2 is FQNNGV in the germline V gene. CDR3: CASSPRTGENRNTEAFF. In DNA, the CDR3 is TGTGCCAGCAGCCCCCGGACAGGGGAGAATCGAAACACTGAAGCTTTCTTT.

The table lists this clonotype with a few counts. This rearrangement joins TRBV7-9 to TRBJ2-5; D may correspond to TRBD1 or TRBD2 (5 bases each). Trimming took off 5 bases at V and 5 bases at J, with 15 bases between the two ends. The germline CDR1 and CDR2 sequences are SEHNR and FQNEAQ (reference sequence). CDR3 size: 14 residues. CDR3 loop: CASSARDPMETQYF. In DNA form, the CDR3 reads TGTGCCAGCAGCGCCCGGGACCCCATGGAGACCCAGTACTTC.

The chain uses TRBV30 and TRBJ1-5, with D unresolved. This CDR3 region has 13 residues. The germline CDR1 and CDR2 sequences are GTSNPN and SVGIG (reference sequence). V lost 3 bases to trimming and J lost 5 bases, with 11 bases between them. This chain's CDR3 is CAWRRGSDQPQHF. The CDR3 coding sequence is TGTGCCTGGAGGCGAGGGTCCGATCAGCCCCAGCATTTT.

The gene calls are TRBV7-9 and TRBJ2-5; D is perhaps TRBD1 (7 bases). Germline V lookup: CDR1 SEHNR, CDR2 FQNEAQ (reference sequence). This CDR3 comprises 15 residues. The germline V and J ends were trimmed by 6 bases and 5 bases, with 19 bases remaining between them. The CDR3 reads CASRSKGAAGETQYF. CDR3 DNA sequence: TGTGCCAGCAGATCTAAGGGGGCGGCGGGGGAGACCCAGTACTTC.

This clonotype occurred a few times. V and J are TRBV28 and TRBJ2-7; 9 nucleotides match TRBD1. Germline V gene lookup returns CDR1 MDHEN and CDR2 SYDVKM. This CDR3 has 14 amino acids. The V and J ends lost 4 bases and 6 bases, in that order; junction bases with no gene match: 7. In DNA, the CDR3 is TGTGCCAGCAGTTCCGGGACAGGGTTACTCGAGCAGTACTTC. It codes for CASSSGTGLLEQYF.

The gene calls are TRBV20-1 and TRBJ2-2, with a weak D call TRBD2 (5 bases). The CDR3 is 13 residues long. V dropped 2 bases and J dropped 5 bases, with 9 bases sitting between them. Germline V gene data show CDR1 as DFQATT and CDR2 as SNEGSKA (reference sequence). CDR3 DNA sequence: TGCAGTGCTAGATATTCGGGAACCGGGGAGCTGTTTTTT. Protein: CSARYSGTGELFF.

A few counts support this clonotype. V usage is TRBV15 and J usage is TRBJ1-1, with TRBD1 matching 7 bases. The CDR3 contains 16 residues. Germline CDR1 LNHNV, CDR2 YYDKDF (reference sequence). V gave up 4 bases and J gave up 1 base; unmatched junction bases: 9. In DNA, the CDR3 is TGTGCCACCAGCACCTCCCCAACAGGGGCGAACACTGAAGCTTTCTTT. Its translation is CATSTSPTGANTEAFF.

This chain links TRBV5-1 with TRBJ2-7; TRBD1 agrees at 7 bases. The CDR3 runs 14 residues. J was trimmed by 2 bases and V by 2 bases; bases with no gene match: 4. Germline V gene sequence: CDR1 SGHRS, CDR2 YFSETQ. CDR3 region: CASSFSTGTYEQYF. CDR3 sequence (DNA): TGCGCCAGCAGCTTTTCGACAGGGACCTACGAGCAGTACTTC. Full variable domain (outside the CDR3, taken from reference TRBV5-1 and TRBJ2-7): KAGVTQTPRYLIKTRGQQVTLSCSPISGHRSVSWYQQTPGQGLQFLFEYFSETQRNKGNFPGRFSGRQFSNSRSEMNVSTLELGDSALYLCASSFSTGTYEQYFGPGTRLTVT.

The table lists this clonotype with a few counts. The chain joins TRBV6-5 to TRBJ1-6, with D unresolved. The V end lost 3 bases, the J end lost 10 bases, and 10 bases lay between the germline ends. Germline CDR1 MNHEY, CDR2 SVGAGI. The length of the CDR3 is 13 residues. The CDR3 DNA sequence: TGTGCCAGCAGTTATAACTCTGCCTCACCCCTCCACTTT. Protein product: CASSYNSASPLHF.

This clonotype came up a few times. V and J are TRBV5-1 and TRBJ1-1, with D possibly matching TRBD1 (6 bases). The CDR3 is made up of 16 amino acids. Germline V gene data show CDR1 as SGHRS and CDR2 as YFSETQ. The V and J ends lost 0 bases and 1 base respectively, with 13 bases between them. The CDR3 sequence: CASSLEWGARNTEAFF. In nucleotides, the CDR3 is TGCGCCAGCAGCTTGGAGTGGGGGGCCCGGAACACTGAAGCTTTCTTT.

This clonotype has ten or more counts. The chain recombines TRBV7-6 with TRBJ2-3; D is perhaps TRBD1 (6 bases). The ends were cut back, 1 base at V and 3 bases at J, with 11 bases in the middle. The length of the CDR3 is 15 residues. Germline CDR1 reads SGHVS; CDR2 reads FNYEAQ. Here the CDR3 reads CASSLGQGITDTQYF. CDR3 in DNA: TGTGCCAGCAGCTTAGGCCAGGGGATAACAGATACGCAGTATTTT.

This clonotype was recorded many times. Relative to the germline gene, one junction end is altered; a read error may explain this. The chain couples TRBV20-1 to TRBJ2-1; TRBD1 or TRBD2 may be the D gene (5 bases each). Germline lookup yields CDR1 DFQATT and CDR2 SNEGSKA (reference sequence). The CDR3 loop spans 14 amino acids. The CDR3 spells CSARRGVSFNEQFF. CDR3 bases: TGCAGTGCTAGAAGAGGGGTATCCTTCAATGAGCAGTTCTTC.

The V gene is TRBV15, the J gene TRBJ1-4; no clear D. CDR3 length: 13 residues. The V end was cut by 5 bases, the J end by 0 bases, with 4 bases between. The V gene's germline CDR1 is LNHNV and CDR2 YYDKDF (reference sequence). The CDR3 DNA follows: TGTGCCACCAGCCAAGCAACTAATGAAAAACTGTTTTTT. Protein product: CATSQATNEKLFF.

The rearrangement uses TRBV24-1 and TRBJ2-5; D call uncertain. The CDR3 runs to 16 residues. Looked up from germline, CDR1 is KGHDR and CDR2 is SFDVKD. The V end was cut by 3 bases, the J end by 5 bases, with 18 bases between. The CDR3 sequence: CATSDGSTTLGETQYF. The CDR3 nucleotides are TGTGCCACCAGTGATGGCTCTACTACTTTAGGGGAGACCCAGTACTTC.

The chain has TRBV4-3 and TRBJ2-7; 7 nucleotides agree with TRBD1. Germline values: CDR1 LGHNA, CDR2 YSLEER. The CDR3 is 14 residues long. V dropped 2 bases and J dropped 6; count of bases not matched to a gene: 7. The CDR3 spells CASSQTEGAGEQYF. DNA for the CDR3: TGCGCCAGCAGCCAAACTGAGGGGGCAGGCGAGCAGTACTTC.